The next 28 T cell receptor beta chains were all read from a single sample in a study of vaccination and CD4 T cells after COVID-19. TCRdb called the PCR reads again in MiXCR, with one record for every CDR3 protein. The top ten hold roughly 1.1% of the sample, which has roughly 19,000 distinct CDR3 sequences, 60% seen once. The material was CD4+ T cells from blood, obtained after SARS-CoV-2 vaccination. The receptor set was obtained from a human donor who had recovered from COVID-19.

DNA of the CDR3: TGTGCCAGCAGCCAGGGCGGTGTCTACACCTTC. Protein: CASSQGGVYTF. The chain carries TRBV14 and TRBJ1-2; D unclear. This CDR3 is 11 amino acids long. Trimming removed 3 bases at V and 10 bases at J, with 9 bases between. The germline V gene encodes CDR1 SGHDN and CDR2 FVKESK.

V usage is TRBV6-1 and J usage is TRBJ2-4, with 12 bases identical to TRBD2. CDR3 length: 18 residues. CDR1 and CDR2 from the germline V gene are MNHNS and SASEGT. The trim removed 7 bases at V and 0 bases at J, leaving 10 bases unmatched. For the CDR3, the DNA is TGTGCCAGCACACTGACTAGCGGGAGCCCCTTAGCCAAAAACATTCAGTACTTC. Translation: CASTLTSGSPLAKNIQYF.

V is TRBV6-5 and J is TRBJ2-3, with 12 nucleotides matching TRBD2. The CDR3 sequence is 15 residues long. Trimming took 4 bases from V and 3 from J; bases not matched to a gene: 2. The germline V gene has CDR1 MNHEY and CDR2 SVGAGI. The CDR3 DNA reads TGTGCCAGCAGTTCCGGACTAGCGGGAACAGATACGCAGTATTTT. As protein: CASSSGLAGTDTQYF.

The rearrangement links TRBV27 to TRBJ2-7, with D unclear. Trimming shortened V by 2 bases and J by 2 bases, and 16 bases separated the two germline ends. The CDR3 has 16 amino acids. Germline V gene sequence: CDR1 MNHEY, CDR2 SMNVEV (reference sequence). CDR3 loop: CASSLEGGDGAYEQYF. CDR3 coding DNA: TGTGCCAGCAGTTTAGAAGGTGGAGATGGGGCCTACGAGCAGTACTTC.

J is TRBJ2-3 and V is TRBV7-2, with 7 bases that match TRBD2. This CDR3 has 17 residues. Germline-derived CDR1 and CDR2 are SGHTA and FQGNSA. J was trimmed by 6 bases and V by 2 bases; bases with no gene match: 14. CDR3 residues: CASSLYQAGVSSDTQYF. In DNA form, the CDR3 reads TGTGCCAGCAGCTTATACCAGGCGGGAGTTTCATCCGATACGCAGTATTTT. The full variable domain, in which reference TRBV7-2 and TRBJ2-3 provide the parts outside the CDR3, is GAGVSQSPSNKVTEKGKDVELRCDPISGHTALYWYRQSLGQGLEFLIYFQGNSAPDKSGLPSDRFSAERTGGSVSTLTIQRTQQEDSAVYLCASSLYQAGVSSDTQYFGPGTRLTVL.

This clonotype appeared once. This chain joins TRBV7-2 and TRBJ2-7; 9 positions match TRBD2. CDR1 and CDR2 from the germline V gene are SGHTA and FQGNSA. Unmatched junction bases numbered 7, after V lost 3 bases and J lost 4 bases. This CDR3 is built from 15 residues. The CDR3 protein is CASSFIAGAQYEQYF. The CDR3 DNA follows: TGTGCCAGCAGCTTCATAGCGGGAGCTCAATACGAGCAGTACTTC.

The chain combines TRBV28 with TRBJ1-5; D is unresolved. V was pared by 1 base and J by 4 bases, with 11 bases between. The CDR3 contains 15 residues. CDR1 and CDR2 from the germline V gene are MDHEN and SYDVKM. The CDR3: CASSLYGVSNQPQHF. CDR3 in DNA: TGTGCCAGCAGTTTATACGGAGTATCTAATCAGCCCCAGCATTTT.

The V gene is TRBV27, the J gene TRBJ2-7; D gene uncertain. Trimming removed 1 base at V and 1 base at J, with 5 bases between. Germline V gives CDR1 MNHEY, CDR2 SMNVEV (reference sequence). The length of the CDR3 is 13 residues. Here the CDR3 reads CASSLYASYEQYF. As DNA, the CDR3 is TGTGCCAGCAGTTTATACGCTTCCTACGAGCAGTACTTC.

The chain uses TRBV6-1 and TRBJ1-2; D uncertain. The CDR3 is 13 amino acids. V lost 3 bases and J 2 bases, leaving 7 bases between the germline ends. Germline CDR1 is MNHNS and CDR2 is SASEGT. The CDR3 is CASSEFTNYGYTF. The CDR3 DNA is TGTGCCAGCAGTGAGTTCACAAACTATGGCTACACCTTC.

The chain employs TRBV6-1 and TRBJ1-4; 10 bases agree with TRBD1. Germline V lookup: CDR1 MNHNS, CDR2 SASEGT. The length of the CDR3 is 13 residues. Trimming took 10 bases from V and 12 from J; bases not matched to a gene: 11. The CDR3 region has the DNA TGTGCCACAACCTTAACCGGGACAGGGGAACTGTTTTTT. It codes for CATTLTGTGELFF.

J is TRBJ1-2 and V is TRBV7-3; 10 bases are a match to TRBD1. The V and J ends lost 4 bases and 7 bases, in that order; junction bases with no gene match: 6. This CDR3 has 14 amino acids. The germline gives CDR1 SGHTA, CDR2 FQGTGA. The CDR3 DNA is TGTGCCAGCAGCTCGACAGGGGGCGAGGGTGGCTACACCTTC. It specifies CASSSTGGEGGYTF.

This clonotype appeared a few times. This rearrangement joins TRBV27 to TRBJ2-5; a possible D gene is TRBD2 (5 bases). The length of the CDR3 is 13 residues. The germline CDR1 and CDR2 sequences are MNHEY and SMNVEV (reference sequence). V was cut by 7 bases and J by 3 bases, with 12 bases left in between. CDR3 coding DNA: TGTGCCAGCAAAAAGTCACTAGAAGAGACCCAGTACTTC. Translated: CASKKSLEETQYF.

This chain uses TRBV5-1 with TRBJ2-5; D may be TRBD1 (6 bases). Germline values: CDR1 SGHRS, CDR2 YFSETQ. Trimming took off 3 bases at V and 2 bases at J, with 11 bases between the two ends. This CDR3 is built from 14 residues. CDR3 sequence reads: CASSSADSQETQYF. The CDR3 coding sequence is TGCGCCAGCAGCTCAGCGGACAGTCAAGAGACCCAGTACTTC.

The chain couples TRBV4-3 to TRBJ1-5, with D uncertain. Germline CDR1 LGHNA, CDR2 YSLEER. Trimming pared 0 bases from V and 0 bases from J, leaving 18 bases between. The CDR3 has 19 residues. The CDR3 DNA follows: TGCGCCAGCAGCCAAGAACTACCTGGGGATTATTTTAGCAATCAGCCCCAGCATTTT. It codes for CASSQELPGDYFSNQPQHF.

The V and J genes are TRBV25-1 and TRBJ2-1, with 7 positions matching TRBD2. This CDR3 has 16 residues. Germline assignment: CDR1 MGHDK and CDR2 SYGVNS. With 3 bases clipped from V and 4 bases from J, the junction kept 9 bases outside the gene matches. CDR3 amino acids: CASSDAGAVTYNEQFF. As DNA, the CDR3 is TGTGCCAGCAGTGATGCGGGAGCCGTCACTTACAATGAGCAGTTCTTC.

The rearrangement joins TRBV29-1 to TRBJ2-3, with D tentatively TRBD1 (6 bases). The germline V gene has CDR1 SQVTM and CDR2 ANQGSEA. Trimming stripped 6 bases from V and 1 base from J, with 11 bases between. This CDR3 region has 13 residues. The CDR3 loop reads CSVGPGGTDTQYF. The CDR3 DNA reads TGCAGCGTGGGACCAGGGGGCACAGATACGCAGTATTTT.

This clonotype was seen only a few times. CDR3 sequence reads: CASSLGTSGRGGETQYF. Here the CDR3 DNA reads TGTGCCAGCAGCTTAGGGACTAGCGGGAGAGGTGGAGAGACCCAGTACTTC. The chain links TRBV7-3 to TRBJ2-5; 14 positions match TRBD2. With V trimmed by 2 bases and J by 4 bases, 6 bases remained unmatched. This CDR3 is built from 17 residues. Germline V gene data show CDR1 as SGHTA and CDR2 as FQGTGA. Full variable domain (rest looked up from reference TRBV7-3 and TRBJ2-5): GAGVSQTPSNKVTEKGKYVELRCDPISGHTALYWYRQSLGQGPEFLIYFQGTGAADDSGLPNDRFFAVRPEGSVSTLKIQRTERGDSAVYLCASSLGTSGRGGETQYFGPGTRLLVL.

The chain has TRBV28 and TRBJ1-2, with no clear D. The CDR3 has 12 residues. Germline V gene data show CDR1 as MDHEN and CDR2 as SYDVKM. V was trimmed by 2 bases and J by 3 bases, leaving 4 bases between them. The CDR3: CASSLGYYGYTF. The CDR3 DNA follows: TGTGCCAGCAGTTTAGGGTACTATGGCTACACCTTC.

The chain couples TRBV20-1 to TRBJ2-5, with D unclear. This CDR3 spans 15 amino acids. V lost 0 bases and J 7 bases, leaving 18 bases between the germline ends. In germline, CDR1 is DFQATT, CDR2 SNEGSKA (reference sequence). CDR3 DNA: TGCAGTGCTAGAGACAGGTCAGGTTTATATGGGACCCAGTACTTC. Its protein product is CSARDRSGLYGTQYF.

V gene TRBV20-1 combines with J gene TRBJ2-2, with a weak D call TRBD1 (5 bases). The CDR3 runs 15 residues. Trimming removed 0 bases at V and 4 bases at J, with 12 bases between. Germline V gene sequence: CDR1 DFQATT, CDR2 SNEGSKA (reference sequence). In DNA, the CDR3 is TGCAGTGCTAGAGATAGTAGGGGTGCCACCGGGGAGCTGTTTTTT. It specifies CSARDSRGATGELFF.

The rearrangement uses TRBV7-2 and TRBJ1-2, with D tentatively TRBD1 (6 bases). Trimming took off 2 bases at V and 5 bases at J, with 15 bases between the two ends. The CDR3 extends over 15 amino acids. The germline CDR1 and CDR2 sequences are SGHTA and FQGNSA. The CDR3 is CASSLSLRGLYGYTF. DNA of the CDR3: TGTGCCAGCAGCTTAAGCCTCAGGGGATTATATGGCTACACCTTC.

A single count supports this clonotype. The rearrangement uses TRBV6-2 or TRBV6-3 and TRBJ1-2; no clear D. Germline CDR1 is MNHEY and CDR2 is SVGEGT. With 2 bases removed from V and 8 bases from J, the gap between germline ends came to 15 bases. This CDR3 region has 14 residues. The CDR3 DNA follows: TGTGCCAGCAGTTACGGACCCGGGCTAGGGGGCTACACCTTC. Protein product: CASSYGPGLGGYTF.

The gene calls are TRBV6-1 and TRBJ2-7, with D perhaps assigned TRBD1 or TRBD2 (5 bases each). CDR1 and CDR2 (germline): MNHNS, SASEGT. V was trimmed by 4 bases and J by 2 bases, leaving 15 bases between them. CDR3 length: 15 residues. The chain's CDR3 is CASSAGTAEAYEQYF. The CDR3 DNA sequence: TGTGCCAGCAGTGCCGGGACCGCAGAGGCCTACGAGCAGTACTTC.

A few counts support this clonotype. The chain uses TRBV24-1 and TRBJ1-5; D is unclear. The CDR3 runs 16 residues. V was trimmed by 3 bases and J by 0 bases, leaving 11 bases between them. Germline V gene lookup returns CDR1 KGHDR and CDR2 SFDVKD. CDR3 nucleotides: TGTGCCACCAGTGATAATCGAAGGAGTAGCAATCAGCCCCAGCATTTT. It specifies CATSDNRRSSNQPQHF.

The chain links TRBV12-3 or TRBV12-4 to TRBJ1-6; D is unclear. There are 12 residues in the CDR3. The V and J ends lost 6 bases and 6 bases respectively, with 6 bases between them. CDR3 residues: CASSHSNSPLHF. The CDR3 DNA follows: TGTGCCAGCAGCCACAGTAATTCACCCCTCCACTTT.

The rearrangement joins TRBV6-2 or TRBV6-3 to TRBJ2-3, with 7 positions matching TRBD1. J lost 1 base, V lost 3 bases, and 4 bases had no gene match. This CDR3 comprises 15 residues. The germline CDR1 and CDR2 sequences are MNHEY and SVGEGT. The CDR3 is CASSYRQGRTDTQYF. DNA of the CDR3: TGTGCCAGCAGTTATCGACAGGGTCGCACAGATACGCAGTATTTT.

This chain uses TRBV24-1 with TRBJ2-1; 11 bases fit TRBD2. CDR3 size: 16 residues. CDR1 and CDR2 from the germline V gene are KGHDR and SFDVKD. The V segment lost 4 bases and the J segment 6 bases; nucleotides outside the gene matches: 7. In DNA form, the CDR3 reads TGTGCCACCAGTGAGTCTATAGCGGGAGGGCCCAATGAGCAGTTCTTC. Its protein product is CATSESIAGGPNEQFF.

This clonotype was observed a few times. V is TRBV29-1 and J is TRBJ1-1, with 7 bases lining up with TRBD1. With V trimmed by 8 bases and J by 1 base, 7 bases remained unmatched. Germline V lookup: CDR1 SQVTM, CDR2 ANQGSEA. This CDR3 has 13 amino acids. As DNA, the CDR3 is TGCAGCCATTCGGGGACAGCGAACACTGAAGCTTTCTTT. This sequence encodes CSHSGTANTEAFF.